Detailed here is one TCR beta chain. Germline V CDR1 and CDR2: SGDLS, YYNGEE. Trimming took 0 bases from V and 2 from J; bases not matched to a gene: 1. This CDR3 contains 15 residues. As handled by the study authors: Researchers report that nucleated cell counts were estimated from reference gene primer amplification. The method was immunoSEQ multiplex PCR; TCRdb's version includes in-frame clones alone and lacks a portion of them. V and J calls and clone size are those listed in that table; D and trimming were worked out from the DNA. The table has some 53,000 clones, approximately 84% seen once. The sample originates from a study of blood T cell repertoires in COVID-19.

Sequences were obtained from peripheral blood. V usage is TRBV9 and J usage is TRBJ2-7; 11 bases are shared with TRBD1. The TCR comes from a human donor with active COVID-19. The donor label of this sample is uncertain. CDR3 region: CASSVGTGGAYEQYF. The CDR3 DNA reads as TGTGCCAGCAGCGTAGGGACAGGGGGCGCCTACGAGCAGTACTTC.